This T cell receptor beta chain comes out of a study of shared clonotypes between healthy human individuals. Findings and limits, study-wide: Despite large depth, sorted-subset datasets appeared incompletely sequenced.

Naive CD8 cells, CD45RO-negative and positively selected for CCR7, excluded terminally differentiated effector memory CD45RA+ cells. The data were produced by immunoSEQ multiplex PCR, yet TCRdb's version contains in-frame clones alone and is incomplete. The sample holds about 2.1 million clones, roughly 95% seen once. A word on this clone: Its antigen is not identified.

Trimming took off 0 bases at V and 2 bases at J, with 11 bases between the two ends. The germline CDR1 and CDR2 sequences are SGHTA and FQGTGA. This CDR3 is 16 amino acids long. The sample comprised naive CD8+ T cells from PBMCs. The sequence was collected from a man younger than 35 in good health. Some clones in this sample may be carry-over from other donors' samples. The V gene is TRBV7-3, the J gene TRBJ1-5; no reliable D call. The CDR3 sequence: CASSLTFRRGNQPQHF. The CDR3 DNA follows: TGTGCCAGCAGCTTAACGTTCCGTCGCGGCAATCAGCCCCAGCATTTT.